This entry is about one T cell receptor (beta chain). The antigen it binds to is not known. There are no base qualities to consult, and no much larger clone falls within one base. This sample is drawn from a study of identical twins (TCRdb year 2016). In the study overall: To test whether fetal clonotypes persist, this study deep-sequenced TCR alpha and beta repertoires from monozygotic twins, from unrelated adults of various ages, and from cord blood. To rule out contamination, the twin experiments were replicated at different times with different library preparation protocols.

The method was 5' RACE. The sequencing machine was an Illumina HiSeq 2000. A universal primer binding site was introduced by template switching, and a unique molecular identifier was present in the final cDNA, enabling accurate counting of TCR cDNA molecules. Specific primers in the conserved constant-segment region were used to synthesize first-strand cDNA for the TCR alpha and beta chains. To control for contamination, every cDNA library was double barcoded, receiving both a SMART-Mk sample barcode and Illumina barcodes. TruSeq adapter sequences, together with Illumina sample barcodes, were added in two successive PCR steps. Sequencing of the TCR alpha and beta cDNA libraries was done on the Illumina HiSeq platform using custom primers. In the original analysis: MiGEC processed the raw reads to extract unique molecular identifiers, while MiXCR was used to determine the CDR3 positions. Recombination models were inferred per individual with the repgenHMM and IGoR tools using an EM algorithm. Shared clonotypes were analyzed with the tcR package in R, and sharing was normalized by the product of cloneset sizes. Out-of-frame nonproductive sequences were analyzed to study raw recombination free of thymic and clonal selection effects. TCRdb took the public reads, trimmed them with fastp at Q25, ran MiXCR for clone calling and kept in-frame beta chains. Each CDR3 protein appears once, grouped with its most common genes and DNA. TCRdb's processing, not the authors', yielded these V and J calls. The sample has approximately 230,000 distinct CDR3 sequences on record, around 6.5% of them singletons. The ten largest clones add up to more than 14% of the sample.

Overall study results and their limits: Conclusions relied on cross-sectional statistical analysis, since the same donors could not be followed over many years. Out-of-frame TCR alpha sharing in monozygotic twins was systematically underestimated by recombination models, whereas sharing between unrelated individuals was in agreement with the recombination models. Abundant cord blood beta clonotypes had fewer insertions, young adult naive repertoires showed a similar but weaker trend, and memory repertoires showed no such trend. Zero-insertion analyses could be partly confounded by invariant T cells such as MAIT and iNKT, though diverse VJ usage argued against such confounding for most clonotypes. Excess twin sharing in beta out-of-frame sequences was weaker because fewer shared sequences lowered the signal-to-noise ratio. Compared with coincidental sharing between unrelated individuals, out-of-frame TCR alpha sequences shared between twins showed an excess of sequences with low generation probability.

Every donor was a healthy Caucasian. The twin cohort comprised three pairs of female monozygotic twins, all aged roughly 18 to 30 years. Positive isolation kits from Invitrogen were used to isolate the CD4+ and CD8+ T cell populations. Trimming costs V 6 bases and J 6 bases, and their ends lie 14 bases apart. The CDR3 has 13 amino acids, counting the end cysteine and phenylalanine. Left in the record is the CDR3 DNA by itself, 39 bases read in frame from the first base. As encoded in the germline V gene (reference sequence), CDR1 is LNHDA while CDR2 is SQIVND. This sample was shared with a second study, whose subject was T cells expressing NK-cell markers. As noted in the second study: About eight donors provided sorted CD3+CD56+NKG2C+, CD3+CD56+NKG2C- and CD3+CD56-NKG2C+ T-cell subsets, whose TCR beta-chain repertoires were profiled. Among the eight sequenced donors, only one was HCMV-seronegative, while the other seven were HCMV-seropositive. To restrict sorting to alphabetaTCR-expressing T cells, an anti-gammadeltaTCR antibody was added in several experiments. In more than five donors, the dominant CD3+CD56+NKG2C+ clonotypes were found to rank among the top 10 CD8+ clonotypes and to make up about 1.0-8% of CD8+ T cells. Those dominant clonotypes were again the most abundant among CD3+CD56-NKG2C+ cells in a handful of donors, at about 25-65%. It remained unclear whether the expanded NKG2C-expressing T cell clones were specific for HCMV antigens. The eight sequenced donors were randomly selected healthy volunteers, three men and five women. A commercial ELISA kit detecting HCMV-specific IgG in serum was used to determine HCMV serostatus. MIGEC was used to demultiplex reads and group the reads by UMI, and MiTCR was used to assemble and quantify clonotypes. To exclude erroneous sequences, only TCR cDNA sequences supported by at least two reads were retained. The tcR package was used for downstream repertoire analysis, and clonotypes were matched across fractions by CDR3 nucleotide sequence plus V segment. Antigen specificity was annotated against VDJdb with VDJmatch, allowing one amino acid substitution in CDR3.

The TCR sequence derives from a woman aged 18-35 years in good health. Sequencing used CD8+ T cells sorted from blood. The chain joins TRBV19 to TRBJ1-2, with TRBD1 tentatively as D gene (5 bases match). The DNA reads TGTGCCAGTAGCTACCTGGGGGAGAATGGCTACACCTTC. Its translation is CASSYLGENGYTF.